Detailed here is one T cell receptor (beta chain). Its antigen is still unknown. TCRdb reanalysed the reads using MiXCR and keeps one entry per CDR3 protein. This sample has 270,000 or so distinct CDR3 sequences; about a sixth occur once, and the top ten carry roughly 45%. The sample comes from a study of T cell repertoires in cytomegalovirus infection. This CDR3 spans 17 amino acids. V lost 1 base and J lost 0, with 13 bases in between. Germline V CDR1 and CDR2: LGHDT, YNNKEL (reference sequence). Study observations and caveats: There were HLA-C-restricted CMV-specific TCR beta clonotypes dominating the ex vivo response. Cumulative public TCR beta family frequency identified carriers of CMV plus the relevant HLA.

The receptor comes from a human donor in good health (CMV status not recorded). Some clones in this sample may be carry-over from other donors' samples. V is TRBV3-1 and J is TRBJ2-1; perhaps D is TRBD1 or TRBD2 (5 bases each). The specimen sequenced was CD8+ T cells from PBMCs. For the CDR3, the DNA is TGTGCCAGCAGCCAAGCAGTGGGACCTAGCTCCTACAATGAGCAGTTCTTC. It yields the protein CASSQAVGPSSYNEQFF.